This entry describes one T cell receptor beta chain. This clone has a single count. It has no known antigen specificity. Per-nucleotide qualities are absent, and no much larger clonotype sits a single base away. This entry belongs to a study of T cells in tumors after PD-1 blockade (dated by TCRdb to about 2019). For the study in its entirety: Patients were excluded if they had prior checkpoint blockade, use of systemic immunosuppressants, or recent radiotherapy or other anti-cancer therapy within 4 weeks. Patients were treated with either pembrolizumab 200 mg every 3 weeks or cemiplimab 350 mg every 2 weeks. Ongoing daily vismodegib 150 mg was also given to a subset of patients during anti-PD-1 treatment. On average, peripheral blood samples yielded under 40,000 unique clonotypes and approximately 110,000 TCR templates (range roughly 24,000-280,000). Using site-matched tumors from BCC or SCC patients sampled before and after anti-PD-1 therapy, the study carried out paired single-cell RNA and TCR sequencing. To compare clonotypes in blood versus tumor, bulk TCR sequencing was run on approximately 11 peripheral blood samples drawn from about five patients. Clinical response was assessed using RECIST version 1.1.

This sample's time point label indicates: before anti-PD-1 therapy. Genomic DNA extracted from tumor biopsies or peripheral blood was used for bulk TCRbeta sequencing, with input ranging from about 550 ng to 6,004 ng. Histologically proven advanced or metastatic basal or squamous cell carcinoma was present in all patients, all of whom were poor candidates for surgical resection. The basal cell carcinoma cohort comprised around eleven patients, of whom 8 or 9 had bulk tumor TCR sequencing. Looking up the germline V gene (reference sequence) yields CDR1 MNHEY and CDR2 SMNVEV. V is clipped by 5 bases and J by 1 base, and the sequence between their germline boundaries is 6 bases long. The CDR3 covers 12 residues, taking in both the cysteine and the phenylalanine. Only the CDR3 region is kept as DNA, spanning 36 bases read in frame from base 1. The study at large found these results: Approximately 40% of the TCR clonotypes from tumors also showed up in blood, and some novel exhausted tumor clones were present in pre-treatment blood, which suggests peripheral recruitment. Where the novel T cell clones came from was not determined, and possible sources could include lymphoid organs or rare unexpanded clones inside the tumor or in the tumor periphery.

The immunoSEQ platform was used to carry out deep TCRbeta sequencing. As for how the authors treated the data: For further analysis, only productive rearrangements were exported out of the immunoSEQ Analyzer. T cell phenotypes were assigned to bulk TCRbeta clonotypes by matching the clonotypes to single-cell RNA+TCR-seq clones with the same TCRbeta sequence. Tumor enrichment of a clone was calculated by dividing the clone's tumor frequency by the clone's PBMC frequency, both taken from bulk TCR sequencing. TCRs were sorted with GLIPH into specificity groups, meaning clusters of distinct TCRs that share CDR3 motifs and likely recognize common antigens. Held by TCRdb, this immuneACCESS table contains in-frame sequences only and omits some clones. Under half of the omission traces to an unresolved V gene where checked; the cause of the rest is unknown. Clonal size and the V and J genes are those of that table, whereas D and trimming came from the DNA. The table for this sample lists approximately 47,000 clones; approximately 84% of them were counted only once. Approximately 4% of the sample rests with the top ten.

The sample was PBMCs, taken before anti-PD-1 treatment. The source is a human donor with basal cell carcinoma. The receptor chain draws on TRBV27 and TRBJ2-7; the D gene lacks a confident call. The nucleotides read TGTGCCAGCAGTCCAGGTTCCTACGAGCAGTACTTC. Its product reads: CASSPGSYEQYF.